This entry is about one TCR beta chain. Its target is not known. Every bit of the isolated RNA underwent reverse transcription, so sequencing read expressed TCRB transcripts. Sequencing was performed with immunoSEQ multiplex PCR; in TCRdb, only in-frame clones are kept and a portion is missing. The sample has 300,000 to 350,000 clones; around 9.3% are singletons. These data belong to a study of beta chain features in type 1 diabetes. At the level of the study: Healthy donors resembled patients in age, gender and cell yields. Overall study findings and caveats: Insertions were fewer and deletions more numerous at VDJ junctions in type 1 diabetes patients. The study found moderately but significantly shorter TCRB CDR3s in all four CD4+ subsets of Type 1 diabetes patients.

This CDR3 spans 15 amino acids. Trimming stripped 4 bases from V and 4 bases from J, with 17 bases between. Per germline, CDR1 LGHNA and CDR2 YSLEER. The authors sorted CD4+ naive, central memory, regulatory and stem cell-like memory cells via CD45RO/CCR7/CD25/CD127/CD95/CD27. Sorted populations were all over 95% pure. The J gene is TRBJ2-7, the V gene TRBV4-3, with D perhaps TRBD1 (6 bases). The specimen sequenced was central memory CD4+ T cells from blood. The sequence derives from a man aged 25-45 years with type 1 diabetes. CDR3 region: CASSRAGVKGYEQYF. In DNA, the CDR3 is TGCGCCAGCAGCCGCGCAGGGGTGAAAGGGTACGAGCAGTACTTC.